This TCR beta chain is from a study of T-cell reconstitution after alpha-beta-depleted transplantation in children. Study-level results: Reported findings indicate that, about two months after transplant, alpha-beta T cells came from several hundred expanded clones, which were derived from non-depleted graft cells. Newly produced T cells mostly provided counts and TCRbeta diversity after one year, as hyperexpanded clones declined.

For this clonotype: No antigen is known for it.

For TCRbeta, the library was prepared with unique molecular identifiers. Each CDR3 protein gets one entry after TCRdb re-called the PCR reads with MiXCR. The sample records 750,000 to 950,000 distinct CDR3 sequences, about 16% being singletons. CDR1 GTSNPN and CDR2 SVGIG come from the germline V gene (reference sequence). The CDR3 is made up of 16 amino acids. V was clipped by 1 base and J by 0 bases, with 13 bases between them. This specimen consisted of PBMCs, mostly from graft donor cells, obtained 360 days after TCRalphabeta/CD19-depleted stem cell transplant. The sequence derives from a male patient younger than 18 who had a stem cell transplant for acute lymphoblastic leukemia, so the T cells may come from the graft donor. The gene calls are TRBV30 and TRBJ2-4; D is possibly TRBD1 (5 bases). CDR3: CAWSDLGLLAKNIQYF. The CDR3 bases are TGTGCCTGGAGTGATTTGGGGCTACTAGCCAAAAACATTCAGTACTTC.